Following are 2 T cell receptor beta chains from one sample sequenced in a study of low-dose radiotherapy and immunotherapy resistance in tumors. Time point: before trial treatment. A roughly 20-cycle PCR with a constant-region primer and V-primer adapter amplified TCRs. TCRdb itself ran the reads through MiXCR, one entry per CDR3 protein. This sample has tens of thousands of distinct CDR3 sequences, with 10% to 15% found just once. This sample comprised PBMCs, obtained before treatment. These receptors were obtained from a female donor with ovarian cancer.

This clonotype was seen at least ten times. V usage is TRBV7-9 and J usage is TRBJ2-2; TRBD2 aligns across 7 bases. V dropped 4 bases and J dropped 4; count of bases not matched to a gene: 3. The CDR3 has 14 residues. CDR1 and CDR2 (germline): SEHNR, FQNEAQ (reference sequence). CDR3 amino acids: CASSSGLFTGELFF. The CDR3 DNA reads as TGTGCCAGCAGCTCGGGACTATTCACCGGGGAGCTGTTTTTT. Complete variable domain (other parts from reference TRBV7-9 and TRBJ2-2): DTGVSQNPRHKITKRGQNVTFRCDPISEHNRLYWYRQTLGQGPEFLTYFQNEAQLEKSRLLSDRFSAERPKGSFSTLEIQRTEQGDSAMYLCASSSGLFTGELFFGEGSRLTVL.

In its sample, this clonotype is medium-sized. This sequence joins TRBV5-1 and TRBJ1-2; D is uncertain. The germline V gene encodes CDR1 SGHRS and CDR2 YFSETQ. CDR3 length: 14 residues. Trimming pared 2 bases from V and 3 bases from J, leaving 11 bases between. The CDR3 reads CASSFGGSDYGYTF. CDR3 in DNA: TGCGCCAGCAGCTTTGGAGGGTCCGACTATGGCTACACCTTC.